The 25 T cell receptor beta chains listed next were all sequenced from one sample in a study of blood T cell repertoires in COVID-19. Profiling relied on immunoSEQ multiplex PCR, and the TCRdb table lists in-frame clones only, not all of them. The data contain over 300,000 clones, roughly 85% of them singletons. The sample was PBMCs or T cells enriched from blood (not recorded which). All receptors derive from a woman in her thirties who had recovered from COVID-19.

This chain links TRBV5-6 with TRBJ2-2, with D possibly TRBD1 on 5 matching bases. Germline V gives CDR1 SGHDT, CDR2 YYEEEE. V lost 5 bases and J 6 bases, leaving 23 bases between the germline ends. The CDR3 spans 17 residues. The CDR3 bases are TGTGCCAGCAGAGGTTGGGTTGGGGCGTTAAGCCCCGGGGAGCTGTTTTTT. This gives the protein CASRGWVGALSPGELFF.

The chain uses TRBV2 and TRBJ2-1, with TRBD1 matching over 8 bases. The CDR3 sequence is 14 residues long. Germline lookup yields CDR1 SNHLY and CDR2 FYNNEI. With 8 bases clipped from V and 6 bases from J, the junction kept 9 bases outside the gene matches. CDR3 nucleotides: TGTGCCAGCCTCTGGCAGGGGGCCATCAATGAGCAGTTCTTC. This sequence encodes CASLWQGAINEQFF.

The rearrangement joins TRBV3-1 (or the pseudogene TRBV3-2) to TRBJ2-5, with D perhaps matching TRBD2 (6 bases). Germline values: CDR1 LGHDT, CDR2 YNNKEL (reference sequence). This CDR3 contains 14 residues. V was cut by 2 bases and J by 5 bases, with 12 bases left in between. This chain's CDR3 is CASSQYGGVETQYF. The CDR3 bases are TGTGCCAGCAGCCAATACGGCGGGGTGGAGACCCAGTACTTC.

The genes are TRBV18 and TRBJ1-4, with 7 bases aligning to TRBD1. CDR1 and CDR2 (germline): KGHSH, LQKENI. CDR3 length: 14 amino acids. After removal of 5 bases from V and 4 bases from J, the junction contained 4 bases not matched to a gene. In DNA, the CDR3 is TGTGCCAGCTCAAGGGGACAGTTTAATGAAAAACTGTTTTTT. Its translation: CASSRGQFNEKLFF. The full variable domain, its missing parts supplied by reference TRBV18 and TRBJ1-4, is NAGVMQNPRHLVRRRGQEARLRCSPMKGHSHVYWYRQLPEEGLKFMVYLQKENIIDESGMPKERFSAEFPKEGPSILRIQQVVRGDSAAYFCASSRGQFNEKLFFGSGTQLSVL.

The chain uses TRBV2 and TRBJ1-4; 10 positions match TRBD1. Germline CDR1 reads SNHLY; CDR2 reads FYNNEI. The V gene end was trimmed by 8 bases and the J gene end by 4 bases; junction bases not matched to a gene: 1. The CDR3 length is 13 residues. This CDR3 reads CASRTGGNEKLFF. In DNA form, the CDR3 reads TGTGCCAGCCGGACAGGGGGTAATGAAAAACTGTTTTTT.

V is TRBV30 and J is TRBJ1-1, with D perhaps TRBD1 (5 bases). Germline lookup yields CDR1 GTSNPN and CDR2 SVGIG (reference sequence). The V end lost 5 bases, the J end lost 0 bases, and 13 bases lay between the germline ends. The CDR3 sequence is 14 residues long. The CDR3 sequence is CAWVPGGMNTEAFF. The DNA for the CDR3 is TGTGCCTGGGTACCGGGGGGGATGAACACTGAAGCTTTCTTT. Drawing the rest from reference TRBV30 and TRBJ1-1, the complete variable domain is SQTIHQWPATLVQPVGSPLSLECTVEGTSNPNLYWYRQAAGRGLQLLFYSVGIGQISSEVPQNLSASRPQDRQFILSSKKLLLSDSGFYLCAWVPGGMNTEAFFGQGTRLTVV.

J is TRBJ2-3 and V is TRBV2, with 7 bases aligning to TRBD2. CDR1 is SNHLY and CDR2 is FYNNEI in the germline V gene. The CDR3 has 15 residues. Germline trimming cut 1 base from V and 2 bases from J; bases unmatched to any gene: 3. CDR3 protein: CASSEGGGFTDTQYF. In DNA form, the CDR3 reads TGTGCCAGCAGTGAAGGGGGGGGTTTCACAGATACGCAGTATTTT.

The CDR3 region has the DNA TGTGCCTGGGGCGCACGGCCTCGGGATGAGCAGTTCTTC. Translated, it gives CAWGARPRDEQFF. V usage is TRBV30 and J usage is TRBJ2-1; the D is unclear. Deletions cut 5 bases from V and 8 bases from J, with 16 bases between. Germline loops: CDR1 GTSNPN, CDR2 SVGIG (reference sequence). This CDR3 is 13 amino acids long.

The chain has TRBV9 and TRBJ2-2; D is undetermined. CDR3 size: 14 residues. Germline CDR1 reads SGDLS; CDR2 reads YYNGEE. V shed 4 bases and J shed 1 base, with 8 bases lying between them. The CDR3: CASSPNWNTGELFF. The CDR3 nucleotides are TGTGCCAGCAGCCCCAACTGGAACACCGGGGAGCTGTTTTTT.

The rearrangement joins TRBV9 to TRBJ2-3; maybe TRBD2 (5 bases). V lost 7 bases and J lost 1, with 22 bases in between. The CDR3 spans 17 residues. Germline V gene lookup returns CDR1 SGDLS and CDR2 YYNGEE. CDR3 residues: CASATSGGRWGTDTQYF. The CDR3, as DNA: TGTGCCAGCGCCACCTCGGGCGGGCGTTGGGGCACAGATACGCAGTATTTT.

This sequence joins TRBV5-1 and TRBJ1-2, with TRBD1 identical over 9 bases. The trim removed 1 base at V and 5 bases at J, leaving 6 bases unmatched. The CDR3 loop spans 15 amino acids. Germline loops: CDR1 SGHRS, CDR2 YFSETQ. In DNA form, the CDR3 reads TGCGCCAGCAGCTTGATGGACAGGGGCTTATATGGCTACACCTTC. Translated: CASSLMDRGLYGYTF.

A few counts support this clone. The CDR3: CASSPGGDVSGYTF. The CDR3 bases are TGTGCCAGCAGCCCCGGGGGGGACGTCAGTGGCTACACCTTC. The V gene is TRBV7-3, the J gene TRBJ1-2, with D possibly matching TRBD1 (5 bases). With 5 bases removed from V and 7 bases from J, the gap between germline ends came to 17 bases. The germline CDR1 and CDR2 sequences are SGHTA and FQGTGA. The CDR3 sequence is 14 residues long. Full variable domain (remainder filled in from reference TRBV7-3 and TRBJ1-2): GAGVSQTPSNKVTEKGKYVELRCDPISGHTALYWYRQSLGQGPEFLIYFQGTGAADDSGLPNDRFFAVRPEGSVSTLKIQRTERGDSAVYLCASSPGGDVSGYTFGSGTRLTVV.

The genes are TRBV30 and TRBJ2-2; 9 bases agree with TRBD1. Germline CDR1 and CDR2: GTSNPN and SVGIG (reference sequence). The CDR3 has 14 amino acids. V was pared by 7 bases and J by 5 bases, with 8 bases of the junction left unmatched. CDR3 nucleotides: TGTGCCTTGAGGACAGGGGTGTTGACCGGGGAGCTGTTTTTT. Its translation: CALRTGVLTGELFF.

V and J are TRBV7-6 and TRBJ1-2; the D gene is possibly TRBD1 (5 bases). Germline assignment: CDR1 SGHVS and CDR2 FNYEAQ. V was pared by 1 base and J by 4 bases, with 22 bases between. This CDR3 spans 18 amino acids. The CDR3 nucleotides read TGTGCCAGCAGCTTAGAGGCCAGGATCACGGCGGGGGGCTATGGCTACACCTTC. Residues: CASSLEARITAGGYGYTF.

This chain links TRBV10-1 with TRBJ1-1, with 7 positions matching TRBD1. Unmatched junction bases numbered 5, after V lost 7 bases and J lost 0 bases. The CDR3 is 14 residues long. The germline gives CDR1 WNHNN, CDR2 SYGVQD (reference sequence). The CDR3 DNA sequence: TGCGCCAGCATGAGGGACAGACTGAACACTGAAGCTTTCTTT. This encodes CASMRDRLNTEAFF.

The chain couples TRBV27 to TRBJ2-3; TRBD1 matches 9 bases. Germline V gene data show CDR1 as MNHEY and CDR2 as SMNVEV (reference sequence). V dropped 8 bases and J dropped 4; count of bases not matched to a gene: 7. The CDR3 sequence is 14 residues long. CDR3 sequence (DNA): TGTGCCAGCCGTCGAACAGGGGGCCCAGATACGCAGTATTTT. Residues: CASRRTGGPDTQYF.

The chain is built from TRBV15 and TRBJ1-2, with 7 bases lining up with TRBD1. Germline values: CDR1 LNHNV, CDR2 YYDKDF (reference sequence). The CDR3 is 14 residues long. With V trimmed by 3 bases and J by 8 bases, 9 bases remained unmatched. CDR3 nucleotide sequence: TGTGCCACCAGCAGGGCAGGGCAGGGGGACGGCTACACCTTC. It is translated as CATSRAGQGDGYTF.

The chain links TRBV10-1 to TRBJ2-1, with a tentative D call TRBD2 (5 bases). V was trimmed by 3 bases and J by 7 bases, leaving 13 bases between them. The CDR3 length is 14 residues. Germline assignment: CDR1 WNHNN and CDR2 SYGVQD (reference sequence). The CDR3 region is CASSETHRGNEQFF. The CDR3 nucleotides are TGCGCCAGCAGTGAAACTCACCGCGGGAATGAGCAGTTCTTC.

The chain combines TRBV3-1 (or the pseudogene TRBV3-2) with TRBJ2-1; D gene unclear. CDR1 LGHDT and CDR2 YNNKEL come from the germline V gene (reference sequence). This CDR3 is built from 11 residues. V gave up 2 bases and J gave up 9 bases, with 5 bases separating them. CDR3 residues: CASSQHFEQFF. CDR3 bases: TGTGCCAGCAGCCAACACTTTGAGCAGTTCTTC.

This clone appeared once. This chain connects TRBV30 to TRBJ1-5; D remains ambiguous. Per the germline V gene, CDR1 is GTSNPN and CDR2 is SVGIG (reference sequence). V gave up 0 bases and J gave up 0 bases, with 12 bases separating them. This CDR3 has 16 amino acids. CDR3 residues: CAWSVLGRDSNQPQHF. CDR3 DNA: TGTGCCTGGAGTGTCTTAGGGCGGGATAGCAATCAGCCCCAGCATTTT.

The chain has TRBV6-5 and TRBJ1-1; no definite D call. The CDR3 is made up of 15 amino acids. The ends were cut back, 0 bases at V and 4 bases at J, with 12 bases in the middle. CDR1 and CDR2 from the germline V gene are MNHEY and SVGAGI. The chain's CDR3 is CASSYSVILSTEAFF. The CDR3 region has the DNA TGTGCCAGCAGTTACTCTGTCATACTCTCCACTGAAGCTTTCTTT.

The chain combines TRBV7-3 with TRBJ2-5, with 9 positions matching TRBD1. Germline V lookup: CDR1 SGHTA, CDR2 FQGTGA. V lost 5 bases and J lost 1; bases outside the gene matches: 2. The CDR3 extends over 14 amino acids. CDR3 sequence (DNA): TGTGCCAGCAGCCAGACAGGGGGCCAAGAGACCCAGTACTTC. Encoded protein: CASSQTGGQETQYF. Combining the CDR3 with reference TRBV7-3 and TRBJ2-5 gives the whole variable domain GAGVSQTPSNKVTEKGKYVELRCDPISGHTALYWYRQSLGQGPEFLIYFQGTGAADDSGLPNDRFFAVRPEGSVSTLKIQRTERGDSAVYLCASSQTGGQETQYFGPGTRLLVL.

Turning to this clone: Different DNA sequences within this sample yield the same CDR3. The rearrangement uses TRBV6-5 and TRBJ2-7; no clear D gene. Trimming left V 6 bases short and J 4 bases short, with 10 bases between. CDR1 and CDR2 from the germline V gene are MNHEY and SVGAGI. The CDR3 consists of 12 residues. CDR3 in amino acids: CASSPAGYEQYF. CDR3 nucleotides: TGTGCCAGCAGCCCCGCCGGGTACGAGCAGTACTTC.

The chain has TRBV6-5 and TRBJ1-2; no definite D call. Trimming cost V 10 bases and J 1 base, with 7 bases left between them. The CDR3 sequence is 11 residues long. The germline gives CDR1 MNHEY, CDR2 SVGAGI. This CDR3 is CATFSNYGYTF. CDR3 coding DNA: TGTGCCACCTTCAGTAACTATGGCTACACCTTC.

The V and J genes are TRBV6-5 and TRBJ2-5, with D possibly TRBD2 on 6 matching bases. The CDR3 runs 15 residues. V lost 8 bases to trimming and J lost 3 bases, with 19 bases between them. Germline values: CDR1 MNHEY, CDR2 SVGAGI. The CDR3 loop is CASLRSAGNEETQYF. The CDR3 bases are TGTGCCAGCTTAAGGTCAGCGGGCAATGAAGAGACCCAGTACTTC.